This T cell receptor (beta chain) was recovered during a study of CD8 T cells in Susac syndrome. The CDR3 runs to 14 residues. Germline CDR1 MNHEY, CDR2 SMNVEV (reference sequence). Trimming took off 6 bases at V and 9 bases at J, with 18 bases between the two ends. A quantity of about 0.5 to 1 ug RNA underwent reverse transcription using random hexamers. MiXCR, applied by TCRdb to the immunoSEQ multiplex PCR reads, yields one record per CDR3 protein. This table has around 280,000 distinct CDR3 sequences, approximately 85% appearing once. The sample comprised CD8+ T cells from PBMCs. This sequence originates from a human donor with multiple sclerosis. This chain connects TRBV27 to TRBJ1-5; D is possibly TRBD1 (5 bases). CDR3 DNA sequence: TGTGCCAGCAGGCGAGACAGCACGCGTTGGCCCCAGCATTTT. This gives the protein CASRRDSTRWPQHF.